Presented here are 21 T cell receptor beta chains from one specimen sequenced in a study of T cells in Graves' hyperthyroidism and ophthalmopathy. The CDR3 regions of TCR beta were amplified from RNA transcripts. The TCR CDR3 was amplified in a first-round RT-PCR using the HTBI primer set. In TCRdb, the multiplex PCR reads were re-called with MiXCR into one record per CDR3 protein. The profile covers 650,000 to 850,000 distinct CDR3 sequences, with around 20% appearing a single time and 16% taken by the ten largest. The material sequenced was blood. The receptors stem from a woman between 45 and 65 years old with Graves' hyperthyroidism that later progressed to Graves' ophthalmopathy.

With respect to this clonotype: This could be a read error, since a much larger clone is one nucleotide away. V usage is TRBV11-2 and J usage is TRBJ2-1; D is unclear. The CDR3 extends over 11 amino acids. CDR1 and CDR2 (germline): SGHAT, FQNNGV. The CDR3 nucleotides are TGTGCCAGCAGCTTAACCAATGGGCAGTTCTTC. This translates into CASSLTNGQFF. The whole variable domain, filled in from reference TRBV11-2 and TRBJ2-1, reads EAGVAQSPRYKIIEKRQSVAFWCNPISGHATLYWYQQILGQGPKLLIQFQNNGVVDDSQLPKDRFSAERLKGVDSTLKIQPAKLEDSAVYLCASSLTNGQFFGPGTRLTVL.

The J gene is TRBJ2-3, the V gene TRBV7-2; 9 bases match TRBD2. The CDR3 consists of 14 residues. Germline V gene sequence: CDR1 SGHTA, CDR2 FQGNSA. V lost 5 bases to trimming and J lost 6 bases; unmatched junction nucleotides: 6. CDR3 bases: TGTGCCAGCAGCCTCCTAGCGGGGATTGATACGCAGTATTTT. Its translation is CASSLLAGIDTQYF.

In its sample, this clonotype was seen a few times. The V gene is TRBV6-1, the J gene TRBJ2-1; 7 bases fit TRBD1. CDR1 is MNHNS, CDR2 SASEGT, per germline. This CDR3 has 14 amino acids. V lost 7 bases, J lost 9 bases, and 12 bases stayed unmatched. CDR3 sequence reads: CASNPGQEGVEQFF. The CDR3 DNA follows: TGTGCCAGCAATCCCGGACAGGAAGGCGTTGAGCAGTTCTTC.

A few counts support this clonotype. The genes are TRBV20-1 and TRBJ2-3, with TRBD2 matching over 7 bases. Per the germline V gene, CDR1 is DFQATT and CDR2 is SNEGSKA (reference sequence). V lost 6 bases to trimming and J lost 2 bases; unmatched junction nucleotides: 8. This CDR3 has 14 amino acids. CDR3 region: CSATRAGVTDTQYF. The CDR3 bases are TGCAGTGCCACCAGGGCGGGGGTCACAGATACGCAGTATTTT.

The CDR3 spells CASSVGQVENTIYF. CDR3 bases: TGTGCCAGCAGCGTTGGGCAGGTTGAAAACACCATATATTTT. The chain employs TRBV9 and TRBJ1-3; D call uncertain. V lost 2 bases and J lost 6, with 12 bases in between. The CDR3 spans 14 residues. Germline V CDR1 and CDR2: SGDLS, YYNGEE.

This clonotype was picked up a small number of times. The rearrangement uses TRBV9 and TRBJ1-5; D gene ambiguous. With 8 bases removed from V and 0 bases from J, the gap between germline ends came to 3 bases. This CDR3 has 11 amino acids. Per germline, CDR1 SGDLS and CDR2 YYNGEE. CDR3 region: CARLSNQPQHF. The CDR3 bases are TGTGCCAGACTTAGCAATCAGCCCCAGCATTTT.

Ten or more counts support this clonotype. J is TRBJ1-2 and V is TRBV2; weak D call: TRBD1 (5 bases). The germline V gene has CDR1 SNHLY and CDR2 FYNNEI. The CDR3 length is 13 residues. The V end was cut by 9 bases, the J end by 0 bases, with 11 bases between. The chain's CDR3 is CASGDGANYGYTF. The CDR3 DNA follows: TGTGCCAGTGGGGACGGAGCTAACTATGGCTACACCTTC.

This clonotype has at least ten counts. The chain is built from TRBV30 and TRBJ2-1; possibly TRBD1 for D (5 bases). The germline V and J ends were trimmed by 0 bases and 5 bases, with 8 bases remaining between them. The CDR3 loop spans 13 amino acids. Germline V gene lookup returns CDR1 GTSNPN and CDR2 SVGIG (reference sequence). The CDR3 DNA reads TGTGCCTGGAGTGTACTCAGGGACAATGAGCAGTTCTTC. Encoded protein: CAWSVLRDNEQFF. The whole variable domain, remainder taken from reference TRBV30 and TRBJ2-1, is SQTIHQWPATLVQPVGSPLSLECTVEGTSNPNLYWYRQAAGRGLQLLFYSVGIGQISSEVPQNLSASRPQDRQFILSSKKLLLSDSGFYLCAWSVLRDNEQFFGPGTRLTVL.

About this clonotype: The junction shows a germline mismatch at one end, possibly a read error. The V and J genes are TRBV29-1 and TRBJ2-5; D is perhaps TRBD1 or TRBD2 (6 bases each). The CDR3 runs to 9 residues. Germline V gene lookup returns CDR1 SQVTM and CDR2 ANQGSEA. The CDR3 region is CSVGGQPHF. As DNA, the CDR3 is TGCAGCGTCGGGGGCCAACCCCACTTC. The variable domain in full, completed from reference TRBV29-1 and TRBJ2-5, reads SAVISQKPSRDICQRGTSLTIQCQVDSQVTMMFWYRQQPGQSLTLIATANQGSEATYESGFVIDKFPISRPNLTFSTLTVSNMSPEDSSIYLCSVGGQPHFGPGTRLLVL.

The chain joins TRBV5-8 to TRBJ2-7, with 10 bases fitting TRBD2. With 6 bases clipped from V and 4 bases from J, the junction kept 10 bases outside the gene matches. Germline V gives CDR1 SGHTS, CDR2 YDEGEE. This CDR3 has 15 amino acids. The CDR3 is CASTTGWTSGYEQYF. The CDR3, as DNA: TGTGCCAGCACCACGGGTTGGACTAGCGGATACGAGCAGTACTTC.

This clonotype was picked up a small number of times. This chain uses TRBV6-6 with TRBJ1-5; D might be TRBD1 (5 bases). The germline gives CDR1 MNHNY, CDR2 SVGAGI (reference sequence). V was clipped by 0 bases and J by 5 bases, with 8 bases between them. The CDR3 consists of 14 residues. In DNA, the CDR3 is TGTGCCAGCAGTTACTCGCGGGGCTATCAGCCCCAGCATTTT. Amino acids: CASSYSRGYQPQHF.

J is TRBJ1-5 and V is TRBV27, with a possible D match to TRBD1 (5 bases). The CDR3 is made up of 15 amino acids. The V gene's germline CDR1 is MNHEY and CDR2 SMNVEV (reference sequence). Trimming pared 2 bases from V and 0 bases from J, leaving 8 bases between. CDR3 coding DNA: TGTGCCAGCAGTTTAGACAGTTTTAGCAATCAGCCCCAGCATTTT. It yields the protein CASSLDSFSNQPQHF.

This clonotype was counted a few times. This chain links TRBV14 with TRBJ2-2; possibly TRBD2 for D (6 bases). Germline-derived CDR1 and CDR2 are SGHDN and FVKESK. V dropped 0 bases and J dropped 5 bases, with 10 bases sitting between them. The CDR3 spans 15 residues. The CDR3 here is CASSQERAGTGELFF. The CDR3 DNA follows: TGTGCCAGCAGCCAAGAAAGGGCGGGGACCGGGGAGCTGTTTTTT.

This chain connects TRBV12-3 or TRBV12-4 to TRBJ1-4; D gene ambiguous. This CDR3 contains 15 residues. Trimming shortened V by 3 bases and J by 10 bases, and 18 bases separated the two germline ends. The CDR3 bases are TGTGCCAGCAGTTTTATTCGGAGCTCGGGAGGAAAACTGTTTTTT. This sequence encodes CASSFIRSSGGKLFF.

The chain links TRBV10-3 to TRBJ1-1; possibly TRBD1 for D (6 bases). There are 13 residues in the CDR3. Trimming took off 2 bases at V and 7 bases at J, with 11 bases between the two ends. Germline CDR1 reads ENHRY; CDR2 reads SYGVKD. The CDR3 DNA reads as TGTGCCATCAGTGAGGGGGAGGGGGGTGAAGCTTTCTTT. It yields the protein CAISEGEGGEAFF.

This clonotype has at least ten counts. The chain has TRBV3-1 and TRBJ1-2; TRBD1 matches at 9 bases. Germline V gene sequence: CDR1 LGHDT, CDR2 YNNKEL (reference sequence). CDR3 length: 14 residues. Trimming cost V 6 bases and J 4 bases; bases outside gene matches: 6. The CDR3 sequence is CASSRQGVGYGYTF. CDR3 bases: TGTGCCAGCAGTCGACAGGGGGTCGGCTATGGCTACACCTTC.

Concerning this clonotype itself: This may come from a read error, since a much larger clone is one base off. J is TRBJ1-1 and V is TRBV5-1, with D possibly being TRBD1 (5 bases). CDR3 length equals 15 residues. Germline V gene data show CDR1 as SGHRS and CDR2 as YFSETQ. Deletions cut 0 bases from V and 0 bases from J, with 9 bases between. This CDR3 is CASSLVGEMNTEAFF. The CDR3 nucleotides are TGCGCCAGCAGCTTGGTAGGGGAGATGAACACTGAAGCTTTCTTT.

This clonotype occurred a few times. This may stem from a read error, because a much larger clone lies one nucleotide away. This rearrangement joins TRBV11-2 to TRBJ2-3, with D tentatively TRBD2 (5 bases). The V gene's germline CDR1 is SGHAT and CDR2 FQNNGV. CDR3 length: 14 residues. CDR3 in DNA: TGTGCCAGCAGCTTACAGGCTAGCACAGATACGCAGTGTTTT. Translation: CASSLQASTDTQCF.

This clonotype appeared a few times. The chain is built from TRBV5-1 and TRBJ1-2, with 7 bases lining up with TRBD1. The CDR3 runs to 13 residues. Germline loops: CDR1 SGHRS, CDR2 YFSETQ. V trimming: 5 bases; J trimming: 4 bases; junction bases outside the gene matches: 5. The CDR3 DNA is TGCGCCAGCAGGAAGGACAGGTCCTATGGCTACACCTTC. Translated, it gives CASRKDRSYGYTF.

This clonotype appeared many times. In DNA, the CDR3 is TGTGCCAGCAGCCCCGGGGAGGGCTATGGCTACACCTTC. Its translation: CASSPGEGYGYTF. The chain uses TRBV7-3 and TRBJ1-2; no clear D. CDR1 is SGHTA, CDR2 FQGTGA, per germline. V was pared by 5 bases and J by 4 bases, with 11 bases between. There are 13 residues in the CDR3.

The chain recombines TRBV12-3 or TRBV12-4 with TRBJ2-1, with a possible D match to TRBD1 (7 bases). CDR3 length: 14 residues. The ends were cut back, 5 bases at V and 9 bases at J, with 17 bases in the middle. The CDR3 DNA follows: TGTGCCAGCAGTCCAGGGGGGACAGCACGTGAGCAGTTCTTC. Translated, it gives CASSPGGTAREQFF.